The 21 T cell receptor beta chains below were found in one sample sequenced in a study of shared clonotypes between healthy human individuals. Profiling relied on immunoSEQ multiplex PCR, and the TCRdb table lists in-frame clones only, not all of them. The top ten hold about 0.07% of the sample, which has 150,000 to 200,000 clones, over 80% seen once. Sequencing input: naive CD4+ T cells sorted from blood. Subset described: CD45RA+ positively selected. The receptors originated from a woman aged 30 to 39 in good health.

The rearrangement joins TRBV18 to TRBJ1-1; D may be TRBD1 (6 bases). V was clipped by 3 bases and J by 1 base, with 15 bases between them. Germline V lookup: CDR1 KGHSH, CDR2 LQKENI. The CDR3 totals 16 residues. The CDR3 region is CASSPGTDRSNTEAFF. The CDR3 DNA is TGTGCCAGCTCACCGGGGACCGACAGGTCGAACACTGAAGCTTTCTTT.

The chain uses TRBV9 and TRBJ1-3; D ambiguous. With 4 bases removed from V and 7 bases from J, the gap between germline ends came to 15 bases. Germline loops: CDR1 SGDLS, CDR2 YYNGEE. This CDR3 comprises 14 residues. CDR3 coding DNA: TGTGCCAGCAGCCTCGAGGTGGGAGGGAACACCATATATTTT. It is translated as CASSLEVGGNTIYF.

The chain couples TRBV19 to TRBJ2-7; TRBD2 is a possible D gene (5 bases). V dropped 7 bases and J dropped 1 base, with 14 bases sitting between them. The CDR3 length is 14 residues. The germline V gene encodes CDR1 LNHDA and CDR2 SQIVND (reference sequence). The CDR3 region has the DNA TGTGCCAGTACCCCCCGAGCGGAGTCCTACGAGCAGTACTTC. This encodes CASTPRAESYEQYF.

This clone was detected only once. This rearrangement joins TRBV28 to TRBJ1-4; D is possibly TRBD1 (6 bases). The CDR3 extends over 12 amino acids. Between the trimmed V and J ends, which lost 10 bases and 8 bases, there was a span of 14 bases. Germline V gene sequence: CDR1 MDHEN, CDR2 SYDVKM. CDR3 loop: CAIGGQGEKLFF. CDR3 nucleotide sequence: TGTGCCATAGGGGGGCAGGGGGAAAAACTGTTTTTT.

The chain recombines TRBV28 with TRBJ1-2; no firm D call. Germline CDR1 and CDR2: MDHEN and SYDVKM. The CDR3 consists of 16 residues. Trimming took off 9 bases at V and 0 bases at J, with 20 bases between the two ends. CDR3 protein: CASLTLRARPNYGYTF. The CDR3 nucleotides are TGTGCCAGTCTTACCCTCCGGGCCCGTCCTAACTATGGCTACACCTTC.

The chain links TRBV25-1 to TRBJ2-1; either TRBD1 or TRBD2 may supply D (6 bases each). Deletions cut 4 bases from V and 6 bases from J, with 10 bases between. Germline lookup yields CDR1 MGHDK and CDR2 SYGVNS. The CDR3 is 13 amino acids. The CDR3 loop reads CASSVGGGNEQFF. The DNA of the CDR3 is TGTGCCAGCAGTGTAGGAGGGGGCAATGAGCAGTTCTTC.

Remarks on this clone: Sequence at one end of the junction differs from germline and may be a read error. The V call is TRBV11-2, the J call TRBJ2-7; D unclear. The CDR3 is 14 residues long. CDR1 and CDR2 (germline): SGHAT, FQNNGV. DNA of the CDR3: TGTGCCAGCAGCTTATACCAGGTCTCCCACGAGCAGTACTTC. Amino acid sequence: CASSLYQVSHEQYF.

The chain uses TRBV7-2 and TRBJ1-2; 12 bases match TRBD1. J was trimmed by 8 bases and V by 5 bases; bases with no gene match: 6. Germline CDR1 and CDR2: SGHTA and FQGNSA. This CDR3 spans 14 amino acids. The CDR3 here is CASSPGTGGRGYTF. CDR3 bases: TGTGCCAGCAGCCCCGGGACAGGGGGCCGGGGCTACACCTTC. The variable domain in full, with the rest retrieved from reference TRBV7-2 and TRBJ1-2, is GAGVSQSPSNKVTEKGKDVELRCDPISGHTALYWYRQSLGQGLEFLIYFQGNSAPDKSGLPSDRFSAERTGGSVSTLTIQRTQQEDSAVYLCASSPGTGGRGYTFGSGTRLTVV.

The rearrangement joins TRBV10-2 to TRBJ2-7; D perhaps matches TRBD2 (7 bases). Trimming cost V 4 bases and J 4 bases, with 17 bases left between them. This CDR3 is built from 15 residues. Germline V gives CDR1 WSHSY, CDR2 SAAADI. In DNA, the CDR3 is TGCGCCAGCAGTGCTCATCGGGGGGCCAGGTACGAGCAGTACTTC. Translation gives CASSAHRGARYEQYF.

This chain connects TRBV7-6 to TRBJ1-6, with 11 bases lining up with TRBD1. With 5 bases clipped from V and 15 bases from J, the junction kept 9 bases outside the gene matches. The germline CDR1 and CDR2 sequences are SGHVS and FNYEAQ. The CDR3 spans 14 residues. The CDR3 bases are TGTGCCAGCAGCGCTGGGACAGGGGGTCATCGCCTCCACTTT. Protein sequence: CASSAGTGGHRLHF.

The V gene is TRBV2, the J gene TRBJ1-1; possibly TRBD1 for D (5 bases). CDR1 and CDR2 (germline): SNHLY, FYNNEI. The CDR3 loop spans 13 amino acids. Trimming removed 8 bases at V and 1 base at J, with 11 bases between. The CDR3 reads CASRVGGNTEAFF. As DNA, the CDR3 is TGTGCCAGCCGAGTGGGGGGGAACACTGAAGCTTTCTTT.

This chain uses TRBV11-2 with TRBJ1-5, with 7 bases aligning to TRBD1. Germline V gene lookup returns CDR1 SGHAT and CDR2 FQNNGV. The CDR3 has 13 amino acids. The J segment lost 4 bases and the V segment lost 6 bases, leaving 3 bases of the junction unmatched. CDR3 in amino acids: CASRLTGNQPQHF. The DNA of the CDR3 is TGTGCCAGCAGATTGACAGGGAATCAGCCCCAGCATTTT.

This clone is a singleton in its sample. This chain joins TRBV27 and TRBJ2-2; tentatively, D is TRBD2 (6 bases). In germline, CDR1 is MNHEY, CDR2 SMNVEV (reference sequence). The V end was cut by 2 bases, the J end by 2 bases, with 12 bases between. CDR3 length equals 16 residues. Here the CDR3 reads CASSLHRDLNTGELFF. Here the CDR3 DNA reads TGTGCCAGCAGTTTACACCGGGACTTAAACACCGGGGAGCTGTTTTTT.

This chain uses TRBV23-1 with TRBJ2-7; D may be TRBD2 (5 bases). TRBV23-1 is labeled an ORF, and its function is uncertain. V was clipped by 7 bases and J by 0 bases, with 22 bases between them. CDR3 length equals 17 residues. The CDR3, as DNA: TGCGCCAGCACATCCTTGGAGAGGGCCCAAAGCTCCTACGAGCAGTACTTC. Translating gives CASTSLERAQSSYEQYF.

This chain uses TRBV28 with TRBJ2-5; no definite D call. The J call may be incorrect, as the DNA end agrees better with TRBJ2-7. CDR1 is MDHEN and CDR2 is SYDVKM in the germline V gene. CDR3 length: 12 amino acids. The CDR3 reads CASSLGTYEQYF. Written as DNA, the CDR3 is TGTGCCAGCAGTTTAGGGACCTACGAGCAGTACTTC.

The rearrangement links TRBV28 to TRBJ1-5, with 8 positions matching TRBD1. The CDR3 is made up of 15 amino acids. Looked up from germline, CDR1 is MDHEN and CDR2 is SYDVKM. V lost 2 bases to trimming and J lost 4 bases; unmatched junction nucleotides: 4. CDR3 coding DNA: TGTGCCAGCAGTTTAGCCAGGGGGCTTAATCAGCCCCAGCATTTT. Protein product: CASSLARGLNQPQHF.

This rearrangement joins TRBV5-8 to TRBJ2-1; D is uncertain. Germline values: CDR1 SGHTS, CDR2 YDEGEE. The CDR3 totals 15 residues. V lost 6 bases, J lost 0 bases, and 13 bases lay in between. This CDR3 is CASTKAGSSYNEQFF. The CDR3 nucleotides are TGTGCCAGCACCAAGGCCGGAAGCTCCTACAATGAGCAGTTCTTC.

V and J are TRBV7-2 and TRBJ2-1; either TRBD1 or TRBD2 may fit D (6 bases each). The CDR3 runs 15 residues. V was shortened by 5 bases and J by 5 bases, with 16 bases between the two germline ends. The germline V gene encodes CDR1 SGHTA and CDR2 FQGNSA. This CDR3 is CASSPRGAGNNEQFF. CDR3 coding DNA: TGTGCCAGCAGCCCGAGGGGGGCCGGGAACAATGAGCAGTTCTTC.

The rearrangement links TRBV19 to TRBJ2-5; no clear D gene. The J call is doubtful: the DNA matches TRBJ2-7 better. This CDR3 comprises 15 residues. Germline V gene lookup returns CDR1 LNHDA and CDR2 SQIVND (reference sequence). CDR3 in DNA: TGTGCCAGTAGTATCGGCAGAACGAGACCTTACGAGCAGTACTTC. The encoded protein is CASSIGRTRPYEQYF.

The chain combines TRBV4-1 with TRBJ2-7; TRBD2 is a possible D gene (6 bases). This CDR3 has 16 residues. V dropped 1 base and J dropped 2 bases, with 15 bases sitting between them. Germline CDR1 reads MGHRA; CDR2 reads YSYEKL. The CDR3 nucleotides are TGCGCCAGCAGCCAAGTAACGATCGGGAGACCCTACGAGCAGTACTTC. Its protein is CASSQVTIGRPYEQYF.

This chain uses TRBV27 with TRBJ2-5; D gene uncertain. TRBJ2-7 explains the end of the DNA better; the J call may be wrong. There are 11 residues in the CDR3. Germline V gene data show CDR1 as MNHEY and CDR2 as SMNVEV (reference sequence). CDR3 bases: TGTGCCCACAAACCTTCCTACGAGCAGTACTTC. Protein: CAHKPSYEQYF.